This record concerns one TCR beta chain sequence. Its target is unknown. This sample was included in a study of cytomegalovirus exposure and HLA in healthy donors. General study results and limits: Altogether, about 160 TCR beta chains were recorded as cytomegalovirus-associated. Among TCR sequences, most were rare, though some public TCRs appeared in many donors.

This CDR3 is built from 14 residues. The V gene lost 7 bases and the J gene lost 8 bases, with 20 bases spanning the gap. CDR1 and CDR2 (germline): SGHTA, FQGNSA. Profiling relied on immunoSEQ multiplex PCR, and the TCRdb table lists in-frame clones only, not all of them. The data show fewer than 400,000 clones, 80% to 90% seen once. The V and J genes are TRBV7-2 and TRBJ1-2; D possibly corresponds to TRBD1 (6 bases). The TCR sequence derives from a woman aged 18-29 years in good health and CMV-seronegative. Sequencing used PBMCs. The CDR3 coding sequence is TGTGCCAGCAACGTGGACAGCGGGGGCTCCGGCTACACCTTC. Encoded protein: CASNVDSGGSGYTF.